This is a list of T cell receptor beta chains from one sample in a study of siplizumab effects on memory and regulatory T cells. The assay was immunoSEQ multiplex PCR, and TCRdb's table has in-frame clones only and misses some. The data contain about 110,000 clones, 92% of them singletons. The specimen sequenced was Tregs sorted from blood. The receptors were gathered from a human donor in good health. Each CDR3 is given without its conserved first and last residue. Each record gives: J gene, V gene, CDR3 protein.

TRBJ1-2 TRBV10-3 AIRGGRDFGYT
TRBJ2-7 TRBV15 ATSRPGGAYEQY
TRBJ1-2 TRBV2 ASFGRPVNYGYT
TRBJ2-7 TRBV7-9 ASSLGSGFNEQY
TRBJ1-1 TRBV3-1/TRBV3-2 ASGRPAF
TRBJ2-6 TRBV6-1 ASSAPGANVLT
TRBJ2-1 TRBV5-1 ASSLLSGTLNEQF
TRBJ2-1 TRBV6-5 ASSHGTREENEQF
TRBJ2-4 TRBV11-2 ASSPLQGPKNIQY
TRBJ1-1 TRBV5-6 ASSLGPGASTEAF
TRBJ1-2 TRBV5-5 ASRKAGSDYGYT
TRBJ2-5 TRBV19 ASSPRGLAGVTQY
TRBJ2-1 TRBV29-1 SVHSGRFNNEQF
TRBJ2-1 TRBV7-7 ASSLDRGHEQF
TRBJ1-1 TRBV29-1 SVEQGANTEAF
TRBJ1-6 TRBV28 ASSTTGLSYNSPLH
TRBJ1-2 TRBV6-1 ASSGRTGGYNGYT
TRBJ1-2 TRBV6-5 ASSRRAVYYGYT
TRBJ2-1 TRBV11-3 ASSPRDRGNNEQF
TRBJ2-6 TRBV10-3 AFEDRESGANVLT
TRBJ2-7 TRBV5-1 ASSPRDRRHYEQY
TRBJ1-5 TRBV29-1 SVEGGGGQPQH
TRBJ2-5 TRBV6-5 ASRGTSRGQETQY
TRBJ2-7 TRBV5-1 ASSFPTGDEQY
TRBJ1-2 TRBV14 ASSQANRGLNYGYT
TRBJ1-1 TRBV5-1 ASSLRGGTEAF
TRBJ2-3 TRBV2 ASSDSSGGVDTQY
TRBJ1-5 TRBV6-1 ASRDVNQPQH
TRBJ2-3 TRBV5-4 ASSLGGGVTDTQY
TRBJ2-1 TRBV5-1 ASSLTVSSYNEQF
TRBJ1-2 TRBV2 ASSSRTGNYGYT
TRBJ2-1 TRBV5-8 ASSSPLGLGGYNEQF
TRBJ1-1 TRBV5-1 ASKLTGLNTEAF
TRBJ1-4 TRBV6-1 ASSDRGATNEKLF
TRBJ2-2 TRBV5-4 ASSLRASGGRELF
TRBJ2-7 TRBV19 ASSPWTGMKHEQY